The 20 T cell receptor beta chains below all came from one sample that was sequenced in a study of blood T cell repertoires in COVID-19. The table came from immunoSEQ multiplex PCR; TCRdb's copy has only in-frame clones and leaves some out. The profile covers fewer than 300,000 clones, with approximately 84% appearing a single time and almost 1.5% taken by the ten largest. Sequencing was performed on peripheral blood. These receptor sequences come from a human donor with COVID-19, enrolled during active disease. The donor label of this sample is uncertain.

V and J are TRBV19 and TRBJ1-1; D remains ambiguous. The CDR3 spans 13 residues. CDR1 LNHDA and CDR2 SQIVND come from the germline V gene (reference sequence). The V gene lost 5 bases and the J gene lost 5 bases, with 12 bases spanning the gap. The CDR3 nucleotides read TGTGCCAGTAGTTTCCAGGTACAGACTGAAGCTTTCTTT. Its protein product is CASSFQVQTEAFF.

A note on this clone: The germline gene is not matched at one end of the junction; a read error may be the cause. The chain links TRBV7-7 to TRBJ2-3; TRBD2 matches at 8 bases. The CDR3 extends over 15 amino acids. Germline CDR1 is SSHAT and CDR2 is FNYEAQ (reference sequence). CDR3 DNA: TGTGCTAGCAGCTTAGGGAGCGGGAGTATAGATACGCAGTATTTT. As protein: CASSLGSGSIDTQYF.

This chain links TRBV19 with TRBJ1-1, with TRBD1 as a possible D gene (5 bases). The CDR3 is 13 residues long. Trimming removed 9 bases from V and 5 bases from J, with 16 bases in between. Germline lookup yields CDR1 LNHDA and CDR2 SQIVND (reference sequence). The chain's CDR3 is CASSRAGWTEAFF. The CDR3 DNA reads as TGTGCCAGCAGCCGGGCAGGGTGGACTGAAGCTTTCTTT.

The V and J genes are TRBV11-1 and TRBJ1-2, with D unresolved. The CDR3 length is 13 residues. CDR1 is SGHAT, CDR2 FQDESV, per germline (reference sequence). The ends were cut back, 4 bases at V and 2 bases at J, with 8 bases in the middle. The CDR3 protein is CASSSSRNYGYTF. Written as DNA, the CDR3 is TGTGCCAGCAGCTCATCCCGGAACTATGGCTACACCTTC.

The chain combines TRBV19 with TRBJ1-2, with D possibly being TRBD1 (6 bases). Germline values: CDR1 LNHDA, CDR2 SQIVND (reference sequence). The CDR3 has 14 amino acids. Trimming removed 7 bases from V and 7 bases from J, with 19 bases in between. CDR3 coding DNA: TGTGCCAGTACCGAGGCCGAGGGGGTAGGTGGCTACACCTTC. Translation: CASTEAEGVGGYTF.

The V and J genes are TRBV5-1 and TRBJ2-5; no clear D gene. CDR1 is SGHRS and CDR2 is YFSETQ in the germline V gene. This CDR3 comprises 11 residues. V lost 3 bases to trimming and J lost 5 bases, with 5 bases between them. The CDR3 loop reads CASSSGETQYF. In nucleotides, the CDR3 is TGCGCCAGCAGCTCCGGGGAGACCCAGTACTTC.

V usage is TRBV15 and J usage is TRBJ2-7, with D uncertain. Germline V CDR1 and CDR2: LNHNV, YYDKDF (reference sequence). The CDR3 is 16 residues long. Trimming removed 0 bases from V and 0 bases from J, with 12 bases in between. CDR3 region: CATSRDPSAISYEQYF. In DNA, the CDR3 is TGTGCCACCAGCAGAGATCCCAGCGCTATCTCCTACGAGCAGTACTTC. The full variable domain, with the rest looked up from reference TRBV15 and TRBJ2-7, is DAMVIQNPRYQVTQFGKPVTLSCSQTLNHNVMYWYQQKSSQAPKLLFHYYDKDFNNEADTPDNFQSRRPNTSFCFLDIRSPGLGDTAMYLCATSRDPSAISYEQYFGPGTRLTVT.

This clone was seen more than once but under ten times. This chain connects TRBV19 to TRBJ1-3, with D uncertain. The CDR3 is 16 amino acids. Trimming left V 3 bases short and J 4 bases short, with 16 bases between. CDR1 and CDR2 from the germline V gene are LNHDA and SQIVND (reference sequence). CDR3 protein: CASSIGWESFGNTIYF. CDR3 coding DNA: TGTGCCAGTAGTATTGGCTGGGAGTCGTTCGGAAACACCATATATTTT.

CDR3 nucleotides: TGTGCCAGCTCACCACGATCGGGTCAGAGTGAAGAAAAACTGTTTTTT. Residues: CASSPRSGQSEEKLFF. The gene calls are TRBV18 and TRBJ1-4; D unclear. Trimming removed 1 base from V and 8 bases from J, with 17 bases in between. CDR3 size: 16 residues. CDR1 and CDR2 from the germline V gene are KGHSH and LQKENI.

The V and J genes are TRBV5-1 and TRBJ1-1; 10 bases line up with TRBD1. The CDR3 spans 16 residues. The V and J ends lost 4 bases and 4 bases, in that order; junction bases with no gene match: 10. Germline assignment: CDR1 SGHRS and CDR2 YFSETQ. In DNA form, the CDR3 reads TGCGCCAGCAGCCCGAGACAGGGGGCTACACTCACTGAAGCTTTCTTT. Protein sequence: CASSPRQGATLTEAFF.

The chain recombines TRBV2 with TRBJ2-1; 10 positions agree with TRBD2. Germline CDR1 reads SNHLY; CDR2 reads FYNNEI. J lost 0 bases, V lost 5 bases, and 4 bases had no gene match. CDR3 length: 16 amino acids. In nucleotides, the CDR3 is TGTGCCAGCAGTAGGACTAGCGGTAGCTCCTACAATGAGCAGTTCTTC. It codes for CASSRTSGSSYNEQFF.

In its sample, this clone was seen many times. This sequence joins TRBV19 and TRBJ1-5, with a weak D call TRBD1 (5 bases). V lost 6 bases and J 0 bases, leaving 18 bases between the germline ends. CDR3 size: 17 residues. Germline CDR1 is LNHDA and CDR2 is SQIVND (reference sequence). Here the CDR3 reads CASSRWTQGVSNQPQHF. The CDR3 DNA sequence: TGTGCCAGTAGCCGCTGGACCCAAGGGGTTAGCAATCAGCCCCAGCATTTT.

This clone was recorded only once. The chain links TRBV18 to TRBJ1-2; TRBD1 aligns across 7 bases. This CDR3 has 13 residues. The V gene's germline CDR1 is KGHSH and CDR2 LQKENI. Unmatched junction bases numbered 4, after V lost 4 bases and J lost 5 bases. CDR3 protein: CASSLQGEYGYTF. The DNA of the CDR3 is TGTGCCAGCTCACTTCAGGGGGAGTATGGCTACACCTTC.

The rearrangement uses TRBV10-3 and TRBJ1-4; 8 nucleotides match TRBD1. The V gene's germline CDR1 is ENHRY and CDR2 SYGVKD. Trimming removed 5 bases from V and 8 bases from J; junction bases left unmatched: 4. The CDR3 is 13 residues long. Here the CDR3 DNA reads TGTGCCATCAGTACAGGGGGTTCCGAAAAACTGTTTTTT. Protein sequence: CAISTGGSEKLFF.

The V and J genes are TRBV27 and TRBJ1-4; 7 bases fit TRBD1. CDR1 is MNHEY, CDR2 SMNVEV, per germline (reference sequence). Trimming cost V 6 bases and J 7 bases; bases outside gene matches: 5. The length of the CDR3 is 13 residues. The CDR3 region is CASRSTGFEKLFF. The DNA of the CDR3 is TGTGCCAGCAGGTCGACAGGGTTTGAAAAACTGTTTTTT.

Here the CDR3 reads CASSARTGGTETQYF. Written as DNA, the CDR3 is TGTGCCAGCAGCGCCCGGACAGGGGGCACAGAGACCCAGTACTTC. The chain employs TRBV11-3 and TRBJ2-5, with 11 bases lining up with TRBD1. Germline CDR1 and CDR2: SGHNT and YENEEA. This CDR3 is 15 amino acids long. V gave up 5 bases and J gave up 4 bases; unmatched junction bases: 6.

The CDR3 sequence: CASSTTGQGNSYEQYF. The CDR3, as DNA: TGTGCCAGTAGTACCACTGGACAGGGTAACTCCTACGAGCAGTACTTC. The chain couples TRBV19 to TRBJ2-7, with 8 bases aligning to TRBD1. The CDR3 has 16 amino acids. CDR1 is LNHDA and CDR2 is SQIVND in the germline V gene (reference sequence). V lost 4 bases, J lost 0 bases, and 8 bases stayed unmatched. Drawing the rest from reference TRBV19 and TRBJ2-7, the complete variable domain is DGGITQSPKYLFRKEGQNVTLSCEQNLNHDAMYWYRQDPGQGLRLIYYSQIVNDFQKGDIAEGYSVSREKKESFPLTVTSAQKNPTAFYLCASSTTGQGNSYEQYFGPGTRLTVT.

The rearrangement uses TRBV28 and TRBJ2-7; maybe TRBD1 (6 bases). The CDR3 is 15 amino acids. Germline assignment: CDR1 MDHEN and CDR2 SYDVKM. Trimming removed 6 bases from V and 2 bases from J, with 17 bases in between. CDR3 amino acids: CASSQTGFKTYEQYF. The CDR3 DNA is TGTGCCAGCAGCCAGACAGGATTCAAGACCTACGAGCAGTACTTC.

CDR3 residues: CASSPQGQGDTIYF. The CDR3 DNA sequence: TGCGCCAGCAGCCCGCAGGGACAGGGGGACACCATATATTTT. This sequence joins TRBV5-1 and TRBJ1-3; 11 bases align to TRBD1. Germline V gene data show CDR1 as SGHRS and CDR2 as YFSETQ. V was pared by 4 bases and J by 8 bases, with 5 bases of the junction left unmatched. The CDR3 spans 14 residues.

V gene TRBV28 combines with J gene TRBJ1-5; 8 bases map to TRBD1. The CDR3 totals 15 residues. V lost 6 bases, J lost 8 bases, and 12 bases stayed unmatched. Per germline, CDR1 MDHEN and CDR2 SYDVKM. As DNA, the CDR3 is TGTGCCAGCAGGCCCCCTTCAGGGGGCGGTGAGCCCCAGCATTTT. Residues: CASRPPSGGGEPQHF.